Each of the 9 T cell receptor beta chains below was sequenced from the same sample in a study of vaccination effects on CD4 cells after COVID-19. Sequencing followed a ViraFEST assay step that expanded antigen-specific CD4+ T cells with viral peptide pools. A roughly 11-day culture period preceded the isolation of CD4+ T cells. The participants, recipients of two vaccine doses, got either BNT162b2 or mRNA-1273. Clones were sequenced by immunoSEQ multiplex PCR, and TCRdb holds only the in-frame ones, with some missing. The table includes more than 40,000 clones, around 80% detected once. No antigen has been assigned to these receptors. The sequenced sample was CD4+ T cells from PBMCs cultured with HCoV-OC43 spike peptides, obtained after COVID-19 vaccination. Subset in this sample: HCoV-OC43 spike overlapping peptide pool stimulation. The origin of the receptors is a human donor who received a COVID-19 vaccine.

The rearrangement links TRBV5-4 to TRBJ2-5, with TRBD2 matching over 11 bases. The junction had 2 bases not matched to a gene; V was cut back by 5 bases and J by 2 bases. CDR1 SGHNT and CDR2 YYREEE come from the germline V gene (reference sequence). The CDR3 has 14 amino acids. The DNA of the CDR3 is TGTGCCAGCAGGGTAGCGGGGGGGCAAGAGACCCAGTACTTC. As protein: CASRVAGGQETQYF. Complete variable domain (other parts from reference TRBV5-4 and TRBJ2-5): ETGVTQSPTHLIKTRGQQVTLRCSSQSGHNTVSWYQQALGQGPQFIFQYYREEENGRGNFPPRFSGLQFPNYSSELNVNALELDDSALYLCASRVAGGQETQYFGPGTRLLVL.

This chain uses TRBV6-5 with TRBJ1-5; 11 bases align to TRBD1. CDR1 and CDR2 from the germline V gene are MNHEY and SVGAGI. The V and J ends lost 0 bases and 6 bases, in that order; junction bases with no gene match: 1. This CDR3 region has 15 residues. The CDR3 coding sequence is TGTGCCAGCAGTTACTCCGGGACAGGGGGTCAGCCCCAGCATTTT. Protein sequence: CASSYSGTGGQPQHF.

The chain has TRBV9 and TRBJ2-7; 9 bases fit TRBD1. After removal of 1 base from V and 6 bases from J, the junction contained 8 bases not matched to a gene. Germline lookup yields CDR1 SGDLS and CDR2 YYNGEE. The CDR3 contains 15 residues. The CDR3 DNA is TGTGCCAGCAGCGTAAGTACAGGGGGCCTCGGCGAGCAGTACTTC. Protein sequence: CASSVSTGGLGEQYF.

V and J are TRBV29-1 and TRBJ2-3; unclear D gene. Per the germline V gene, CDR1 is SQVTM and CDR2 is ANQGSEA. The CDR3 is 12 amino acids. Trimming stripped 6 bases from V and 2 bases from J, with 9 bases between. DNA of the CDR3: TGCAGCGTCAACATGCTCACAGATACGCAGTATTTT. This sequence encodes CSVNMLTDTQYF.

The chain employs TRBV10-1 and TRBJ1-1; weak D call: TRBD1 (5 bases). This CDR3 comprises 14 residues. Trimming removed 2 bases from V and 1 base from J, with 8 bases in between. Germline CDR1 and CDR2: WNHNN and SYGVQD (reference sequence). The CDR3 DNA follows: TGCGCCAGCAGTGAGGGGGCAGCGAACACTGAAGCTTTCTTT. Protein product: CASSEGAANTEAFF.

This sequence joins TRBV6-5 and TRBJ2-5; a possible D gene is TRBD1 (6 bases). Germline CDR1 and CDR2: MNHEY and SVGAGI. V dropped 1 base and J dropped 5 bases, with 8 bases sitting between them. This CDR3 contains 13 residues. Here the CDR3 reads CASSYWQGETQYF. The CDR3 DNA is TGTGCCAGCAGTTACTGGCAGGGGGAGACCCAGTACTTC.

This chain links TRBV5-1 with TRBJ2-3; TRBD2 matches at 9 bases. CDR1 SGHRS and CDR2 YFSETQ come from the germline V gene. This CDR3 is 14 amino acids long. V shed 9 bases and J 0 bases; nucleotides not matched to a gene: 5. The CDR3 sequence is CATGTSPSTDTQYF. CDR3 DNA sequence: TGCGCCACCGGGACTAGCCCTAGCACAGATACGCAGTATTTT.

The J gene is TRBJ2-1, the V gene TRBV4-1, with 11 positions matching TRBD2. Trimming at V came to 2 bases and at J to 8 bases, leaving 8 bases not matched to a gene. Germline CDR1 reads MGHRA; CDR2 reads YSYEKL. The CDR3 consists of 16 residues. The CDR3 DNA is TGCGCCAGCAGCCAAATAAGACTAGCGGGGTTCTATGAGCAGTTCTTC. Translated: CASSQIRLAGFYEQFF.

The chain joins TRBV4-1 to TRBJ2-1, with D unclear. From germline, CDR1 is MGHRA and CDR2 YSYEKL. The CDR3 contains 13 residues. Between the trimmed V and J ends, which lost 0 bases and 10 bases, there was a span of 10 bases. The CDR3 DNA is TGCGCCAGCAGCCAAGATAGTGTCGGGGAGCAGTTCTTC. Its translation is CASSQDSVGEQFF.